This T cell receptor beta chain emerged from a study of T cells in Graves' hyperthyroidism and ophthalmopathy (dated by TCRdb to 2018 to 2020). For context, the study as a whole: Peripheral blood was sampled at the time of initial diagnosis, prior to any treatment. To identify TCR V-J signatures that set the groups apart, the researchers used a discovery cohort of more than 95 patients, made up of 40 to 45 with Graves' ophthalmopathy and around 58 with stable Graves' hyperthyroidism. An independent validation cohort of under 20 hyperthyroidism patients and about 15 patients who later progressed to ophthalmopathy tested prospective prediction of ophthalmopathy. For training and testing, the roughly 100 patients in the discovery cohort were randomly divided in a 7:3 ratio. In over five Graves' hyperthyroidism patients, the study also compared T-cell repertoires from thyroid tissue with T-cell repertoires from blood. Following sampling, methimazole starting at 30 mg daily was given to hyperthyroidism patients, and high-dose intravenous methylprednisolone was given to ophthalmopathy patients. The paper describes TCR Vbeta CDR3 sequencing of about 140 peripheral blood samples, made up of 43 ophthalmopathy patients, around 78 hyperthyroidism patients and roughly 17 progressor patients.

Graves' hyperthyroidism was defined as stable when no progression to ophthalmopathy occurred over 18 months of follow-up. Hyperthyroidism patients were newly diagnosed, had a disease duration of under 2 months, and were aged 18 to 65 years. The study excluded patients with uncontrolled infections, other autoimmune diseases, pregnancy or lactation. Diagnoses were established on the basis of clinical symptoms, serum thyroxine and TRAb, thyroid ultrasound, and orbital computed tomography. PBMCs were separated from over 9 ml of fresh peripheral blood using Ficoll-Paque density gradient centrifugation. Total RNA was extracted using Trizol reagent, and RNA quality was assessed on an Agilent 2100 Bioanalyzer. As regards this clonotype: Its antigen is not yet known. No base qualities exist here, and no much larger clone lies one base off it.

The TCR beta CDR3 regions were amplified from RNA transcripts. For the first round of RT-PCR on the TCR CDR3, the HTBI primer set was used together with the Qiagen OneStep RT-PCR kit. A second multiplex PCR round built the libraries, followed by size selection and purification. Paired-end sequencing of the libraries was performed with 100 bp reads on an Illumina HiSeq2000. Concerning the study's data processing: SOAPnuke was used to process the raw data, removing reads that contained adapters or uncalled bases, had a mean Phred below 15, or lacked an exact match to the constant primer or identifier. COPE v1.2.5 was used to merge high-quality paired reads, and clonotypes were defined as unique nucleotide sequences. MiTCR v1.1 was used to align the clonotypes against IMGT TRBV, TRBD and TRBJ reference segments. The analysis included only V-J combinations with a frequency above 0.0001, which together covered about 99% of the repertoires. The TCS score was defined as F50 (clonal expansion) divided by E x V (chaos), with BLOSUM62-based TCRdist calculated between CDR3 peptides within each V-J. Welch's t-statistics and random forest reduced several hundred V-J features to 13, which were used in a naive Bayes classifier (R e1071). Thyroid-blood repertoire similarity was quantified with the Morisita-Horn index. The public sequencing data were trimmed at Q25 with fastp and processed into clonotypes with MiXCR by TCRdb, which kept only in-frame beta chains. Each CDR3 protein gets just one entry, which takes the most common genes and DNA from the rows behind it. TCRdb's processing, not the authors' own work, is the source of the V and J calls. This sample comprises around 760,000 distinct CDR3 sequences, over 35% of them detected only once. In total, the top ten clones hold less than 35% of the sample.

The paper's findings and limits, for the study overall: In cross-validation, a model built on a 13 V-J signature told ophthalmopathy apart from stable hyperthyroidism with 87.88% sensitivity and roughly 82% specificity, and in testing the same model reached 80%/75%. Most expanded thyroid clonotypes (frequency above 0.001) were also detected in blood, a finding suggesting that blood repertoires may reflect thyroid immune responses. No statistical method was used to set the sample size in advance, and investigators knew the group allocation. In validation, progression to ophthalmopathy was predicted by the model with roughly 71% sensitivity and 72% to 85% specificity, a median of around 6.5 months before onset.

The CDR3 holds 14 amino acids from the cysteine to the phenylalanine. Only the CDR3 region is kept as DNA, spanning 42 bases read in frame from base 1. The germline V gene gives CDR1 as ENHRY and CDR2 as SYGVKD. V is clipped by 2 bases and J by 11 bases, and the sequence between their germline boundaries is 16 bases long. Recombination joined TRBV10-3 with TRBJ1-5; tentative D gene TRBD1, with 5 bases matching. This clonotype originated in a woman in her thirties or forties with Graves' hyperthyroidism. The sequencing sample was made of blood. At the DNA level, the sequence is TGTGCCATCAGTGAGACGGGGGGGGAAGAGACCCAGCATTTT. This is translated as CAISETGGEETQHF.